This T cell receptor (beta chain) was recovered during a study of T-cell memory formation after mild COVID-19 (dated by TCRdb to about 2021). The study in broad terms: Most TCR sequence clusters were specific to one of the two donors. T-cell clones expanding and contracting after mild COVID-19 in two donors were tracked by longitudinal TCRalpha and TCRbeta repertoire sequencing. The cohort was made up of two young adult volunteers, one female and one male, who were previously healthy.

V ends up 4 bases short and J 3 bases short, with an unmatched junction base count of 5. Its CDR3 holds 14 amino acids, cysteine through phenylalanine. Here the CDR3 DNA is all that survives: 42 bases in frame from base 1. CDR1 SGHNT and CDR2 YYREEE are derived from the germline V gene (reference sequence). Ficoll-Paque density gradient centrifugation was the method used to isolate PBMCs. A word on this clonotype: Its antigen is unknown. No per-base quality is available; no much larger clone lies one base away.

This sample was sequenced with an Illumina NovaSeq 6000. TCRalpha and TCRbeta cDNA libraries were constructed by 5'RACE with constant-segment primers, with sample barcodes and unique molecular identifiers being introduced. Trizol reagent was used to extract RNA from every sample. Amplification of the libraries took two PCR steps, and the second step added a second sample barcode plus Illumina TruSeq adapters. Libraries were sequenced on an Illumina NovaSeq with 2 x 150 bp paired-end reads. For the original study's pipeline: The reads were demultiplexed and collapsed into UMI-guided consensus sequences using migec v1.2.7. With mixcr v2.1.11, UMI consensuses were aligned to TRA and TRB V and J templates and assembled into clonotypes. A clonotype was counted as expanded or contracted only if both edgeR and NoisET called the change significant, with noise models trained on biological replicates. For edgeR calls, a false discovery rate-adjusted p below 0.01 and a log2 fold-change threshold of 1 were applied. As an exploratory analysis of dynamics, PCA with hierarchical clustering was applied to max-normalized trajectories of the 1000 most abundant clonotypes. Each responding clone was given a CD4 or CD8 phenotype based on the CD4+ and CD8+ repertoires, which had been sequenced separately. TCRdb cleaned the public reads at Q25 with fastp, built clones with MiXCR and kept in-frame beta chains. Each CDR3 protein gets just one entry, which takes the most common genes and DNA from the rows behind it. These V and J calls rely on TCRdb rather than the paper's analysis. This sample has some 490,000 distinct CDR3 sequences in its table, and 15% to 20% of those were observed once. Of the sample, about 12% is held by the ten largest clones.

What the authors observed across the whole study: Balanced CD4/CD8 phenotypes were observed for clones contracting from day 15 to 85, whereas a bias towards CD4+ was observed for a second wave of clones expanding from day 15 to 37. The study covered only a couple of mild cases, and larger cohorts including severe cases with pre-infection samples were considered necessary. Contracting CD4+ clones turned up mainly in the CM and EM memory subsets, whereas EMRA was where CD8+ clones were enriched. The second-wave clones that peaked on day 37 were not confirmed to be SARS-CoV-2 specific. Some responding clones were detected in pre-infection memory, which suggested that pre-existing cross-reactive memory T cells had joined the SARS-CoV-2 response.

The specimen was PBMCs or a T cell subset sorted from them (not recorded which). This TCR was recovered from an adult woman who had mild COVID-19 (a few samples of this study predate the infection). The sample titles of this study are shuffled in the database, so cell type and time point are left out; the donor was told from shared clones. The rearranged segments are TRBV5-4 and TRBJ2-7, with 9 bases in between that match TRBD1. The CDR3 region has the sequence CASSPGQGHYEQYF. The DNA reads as follows: TGTGCCAGCAGCCCCGGACAGGGGCACTACGAGCAGTACTTC. This CDR3, with the reference TRBV5-4 and TRBJ2-7 proteins standing in past its ends, gives the full variable domain ETGVTQSPTHLIKTRGQQVTLRCSSQSGHNTVSWYQQALGQGPQFIFQYYREEENGRGNFPPRFSGLQFPNYSSELNVNALELDDSALYLCASSPGQGHYEQYFGPGTRLTVT.